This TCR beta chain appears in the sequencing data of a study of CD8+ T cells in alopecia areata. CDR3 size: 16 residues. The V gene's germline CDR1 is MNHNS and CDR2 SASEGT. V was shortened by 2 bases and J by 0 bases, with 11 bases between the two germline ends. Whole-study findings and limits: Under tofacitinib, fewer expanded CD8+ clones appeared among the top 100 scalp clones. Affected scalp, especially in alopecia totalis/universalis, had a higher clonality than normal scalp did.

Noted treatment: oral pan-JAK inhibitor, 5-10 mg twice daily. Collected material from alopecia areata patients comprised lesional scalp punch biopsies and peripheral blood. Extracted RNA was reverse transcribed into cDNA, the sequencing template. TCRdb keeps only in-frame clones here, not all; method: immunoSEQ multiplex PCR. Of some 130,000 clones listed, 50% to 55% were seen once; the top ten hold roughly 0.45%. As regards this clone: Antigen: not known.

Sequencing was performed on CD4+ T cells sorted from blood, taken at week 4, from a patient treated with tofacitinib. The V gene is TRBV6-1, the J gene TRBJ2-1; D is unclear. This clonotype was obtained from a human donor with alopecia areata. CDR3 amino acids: CASSEWARSSYNEQFF. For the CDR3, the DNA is TGTGCCAGCAGTGAATGGGCCAGGAGCTCCTACAATGAGCAGTTCTTC.